The sample holds one count of the clone carrying this T cell receptor (beta chain). Its antigen remains unidentified. The data stem from a study of cytomegalovirus exposure and HLA in healthy donors. The CDR3 has 15 residues. Trimming at V came to 3 bases and at J to 7 bases, leaving 4 bases not matched to a gene. Germline V gives CDR1 KGHSH, CDR2 LQKENI. Study-wide results and caveats: As confirmed in vitro, a few CMV-associated chains were specific for CMV antigens. Later on, an analysis found that several of the most significant clusters appeared to be linked to common viral pathogens, which included parvovirus B19.

PCR primers comprised 60 Vbeta and 13 Jbeta primers. In the source study's methods: Unique TCR beta chains totaled some 80 million in a later count, with some 10 million of them shared. TCRdb's table, derived via immunoSEQ multiplex PCR, lists solely in-frame clones and lacks some. V, J and clone size are taken as reported in that table, and D and trimming were inferred from the DNA itself. The repertoire holds around 140,000 clones, with roughly four fifths as singletons. This sequence was found in a man aged 25 to 40 in good health and CMV-seropositive. This sequence joins TRBV18 and TRBJ1-6, with 9 bases that match TRBD1. Sequencing was performed on PBMCs. CDR3 residues: CASSPHRGPNSPLHF. CDR3 coding DNA: TGTGCCAGCTCACCTCACAGGGGGCCAAATTCACCCCTCCACTTT.